This entry describes one T cell receptor (beta chain). Its antigen is not yet known. A read error may be the cause here, since a much bigger clone is one base away. The sample's time point label, decoded: less than 25 weeks on oral tofacitinib. The treatment or condition label, as the study defines it: oral pan-JAK inhibitor, 5-10 mg twice daily. Peripheral blood and lesional scalp punch biopsies were obtained from patients with alopecia areata. After PBMCs were isolated by density centrifugation and stained for CD3, CD4 and CD8, a FACSAria was used to sort CD4+ and CD8+ T cells. Library method: the immunoSEQ multiplex PCR assay. RNA was extracted from all samples and reverse transcribed into cDNA as template for TCR sequencing. SuperScript III was used for first-strand cDNA synthesis, primed with a 2:1 mix of oligo-dT and random hexamers. Amplification bias was assessed with a synthetic immune receptor repertoire, and residual bias was removed computationally. The authors' pipeline ran thus. After raw reads were preprocessed to remove errors, the CDR3 was defined following IMGT conventions as running from the conserved cysteine to phenylalanine. Clonality was computed as 1 minus the Shannon entropy, with the entropy normalized by log2 of the number of productive unique TCRs. Scalp TCRbeta sequences were cross-referenced with sorted blood CD4 and CD8 repertoires so that the CD4 or CD8 identity of scalp clones could be inferred. Imported from immuneACCESS, the table was reduced by TCRdb to in-frame sequences with V and J called. These copies leave out some clones; in studies compared against another copy, an unresolved V gene accounts for under half, and the cause of the remainder is not known. The V and J calls and clone size were taken over from that table, and D and trimming were inferred from the DNA. Across this sample there are approximately 180,000 clones, with roughly 60% seen only once. The ten largest clonotypes hold approximately 1% of the sample.

These data are taken from a study of CD8+ T cells in alopecia areata (dated by TCRdb to about 2018). The study in broad terms: The treated patients, all with moderate-to-severe alopecia areata, were enrolled in an open-label pilot trial of oral tofacitinib given at 5 to 10 mg twice daily. Patients stayed on tofacitinib for 6 to 18 months and then had 6 months of follow-up off drug so that delayed response and recurrence could be assessed. In treated patients, disease severity was measured using the SALT score, which gives the percentage of scalp surface area affected. In both human patients and the C3H/HeJ mouse model, the study applied high-throughput TCRbeta sequencing to look at T cell clonal expansion in alopecia areata. In humans, TCRbeta sequencing was performed on scalp tissue and on sorted CD4+ and CD8+ peripheral blood T cells from healthy controls and from patients with patchy or totalis/universalis alopecia areata. Tofacitinib-treated patients had biopsies at baseline and at 4 and 24 weeks of treatment, with a later scalp biopsy in several patients. Clonality in the scalp was compared among normal scalp (n=4), patchy alopecia areata scalp (n=8), and alopecia totalis/universalis scalp (n=8). RNA came from the PAXgene miRNA kit for fixed scalp, the miRNeasy kit for PBMCs, and the RNeasy kit for mouse skin. TCRbeta CDR3 regions were amplified by immunoSEQ multiplex PCR with 35 Vbeta forward and 13 Jbeta reverse primers.

What the research found in general, with its limitations: Because the treated cohort was small and had only one nonresponder, larger studies are needed to examine links between baseline CD8+ expansion and response. Many expanded lesional clones persisted in scalp and blood during tofacitinib treatment, which may partly explain relapse after stopping treatment. Compared with normal scalp, lesional scalp, particularly in alopecia totalis/universalis, had higher clonality and more expanded CD8+ clones, which suggests antigenic drive. Compared with mice, TCR sequences shared between patients were less clear, possibly partly because of HLA diversity across the patient population. Unlike mouse skin, which is dominated by gammadelta T cells, normal human skin has resident alphabeta T cells that are also sequenced, and this complicates analysis of the scalp TCR repertoire. Tofacitinib significantly lowered scalp clonality and the number of expanded CD8+ clones among the top 100 scalp clones.

CDR1 and CDR2 are read off the germline V gene as MNHEY and SVGAGI. V loses 0 bases at its end and J loses 10 bases; junction bases beyond the gene matches: 1. The CDR3 numbers 13 residues from cysteine through phenylalanine. This entry keeps only the CDR3 DNA: 39 bases, framed from base 1. The source is a human donor with alopecia areata. Sequenced material: CD4+ T cells sorted from blood, taken at week 24, from a patient treated with tofacitinib. The chain is made from TRBV6-5 and TRBJ2-3, with 10 junctional bases fitting TRBD2. The CDR3 protein: CASSYSTSGSQYF. Read as DNA, the sequence is TGTGCCAGCAGTTACTCGACTAGCGGGTCGCAGTATTTT.